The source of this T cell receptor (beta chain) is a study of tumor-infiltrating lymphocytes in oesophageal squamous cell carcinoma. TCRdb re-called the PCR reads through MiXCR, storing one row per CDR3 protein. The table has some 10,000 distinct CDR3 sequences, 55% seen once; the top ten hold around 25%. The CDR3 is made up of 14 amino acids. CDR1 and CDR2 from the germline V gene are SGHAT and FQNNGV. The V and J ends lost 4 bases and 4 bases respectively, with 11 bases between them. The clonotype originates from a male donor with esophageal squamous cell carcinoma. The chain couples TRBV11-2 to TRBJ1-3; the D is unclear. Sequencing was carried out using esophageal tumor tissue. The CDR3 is CASSSMGGGNTIYF. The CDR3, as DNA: TGTGCCAGCAGCTCGATGGGTGGGGGAAACACCATATATTTT.